The 11 T cell receptor beta chains below were found in one sample sequenced in a study of cytomegalovirus exposure and HLA in healthy donors. The method was immunoSEQ multiplex PCR; TCRdb's version includes in-frame clones alone and lacks a portion of them. This repertoire shows 200,000 or so clones, around 78% found once; its top ten account for 5.5% to 7%. Sequenced: PBMCs. These receptors were obtained from a young woman in good health and CMV-seronegative.

V and J are TRBV7-9 and TRBJ1-2, with D unresolved. Trimming removed 2 bases at V and 8 bases at J, with 15 bases between. CDR3 length: 14 residues. CDR1 and CDR2 from the germline V gene are SEHNR and FQNEAQ (reference sequence). CDR3 protein: CASSLYWTTGGYTF. The CDR3 DNA is TGTGCCAGCAGCTTATATTGGACGACTGGGGGCTACACCTTC.

J is TRBJ2-6 and V is TRBV12-5, with 8 bases identical to TRBD2. Germline-derived CDR1 and CDR2 are LGHNT and FRNRAP. The CDR3 extends over 16 amino acids. V was clipped by 8 bases and J by 0 bases; unmatched bases: 6. The CDR3 DNA reads TGTGCTAGTTCCCCCGGGGGGGGCTCTGGGGCCAACGTCCTGACTTTC. As protein: CASSPGGGSGANVLTF.

The chain couples TRBV10-3 to TRBJ1-2; 8 bases fit TRBD1. Germline V gene lookup returns CDR1 ENHRY and CDR2 SYGVKD. After removal of 4 bases from V and 5 bases from J, the junction contained 6 bases not matched to a gene. CDR3 size: 14 residues. This chain's CDR3 is CAISGRDRGYGYTF. CDR3 DNA sequence: TGTGCCATCAGTGGTAGAGACAGGGGATATGGCTACACCTTC.

The chain carries TRBV28 and TRBJ1-1, with a tentative D call TRBD1 (6 bases). In germline, CDR1 is MDHEN, CDR2 SYDVKM. This CDR3 is built from 14 residues. V was shortened by 6 bases and J by 2 bases, with 13 bases between the two germline ends. This CDR3 is CASSRGGYNTEAFF. CDR3 in DNA: TGTGCCAGCAGCAGGGGAGGGTATAACACTGAAGCTTTCTTT.

The chain recombines TRBV27 with TRBJ1-2; TRBD1 matches at 9 bases. This CDR3 spans 13 amino acids. Losses at the gene ends were 6 bases for V and 6 bases for J; bases not matched to a gene: 5. Germline CDR1 reads MNHEY; CDR2 reads SMNVEV (reference sequence). This CDR3 reads CASRPGQGDGYTF. The CDR3 DNA follows: TGTGCCAGCAGACCGGGACAGGGTGATGGCTACACCTTC.

This clone was counted between two and nine times. The rearrangement links TRBV9 to TRBJ1-4; D is uncertain. The CDR3 is 15 amino acids. Germline-derived CDR1 and CDR2 are SGDLS and YYNGEE. V gave up 4 bases and J gave up 3 bases, with 13 bases separating them. For the CDR3, the DNA is TGTGCCAGCAGCTCTTACGACGGATCTAATGAAAAACTGTTTTTT. Residues: CASSSYDGSNEKLFF.

The chain employs TRBV18 and TRBJ2-2; D is perhaps TRBD1 or TRBD2 (6 bases each). Germline CDR1 and CDR2: KGHSH and LQKENI. The CDR3 spans 15 residues. Trimming pared 10 bases from V and 4 bases from J, leaving 19 bases between. The CDR3 DNA reads as TGTGCCACCCTAGGGAGGACAGCGTCCACCGGGGAGCTGTTTTTT. It translates to CATLGRTASTGELFF.

The V and J genes are TRBV27 and TRBJ1-2, with a possible D match to TRBD1 (5 bases). This CDR3 has 14 residues. The germline V and J ends were trimmed by 5 bases and 7 bases, with 17 bases remaining between them. Germline V gives CDR1 MNHEY, CDR2 SMNVEV (reference sequence). CDR3: CASSPGWGGFGYTF. The DNA of the CDR3 is TGTGCCAGCAGTCCCGGTTGGGGGGGATTTGGCTACACCTTC.

V usage is TRBV9 and J usage is TRBJ2-7, with D tentatively TRBD2 (6 bases). Trimming pared 4 bases from V and 4 bases from J, leaving 18 bases between. The length of the CDR3 is 15 residues. Looked up from germline, CDR1 is SGDLS and CDR2 is YYNGEE. The CDR3 region has the DNA TGTGCCAGCAGCTCAGGGACTTCCGGAGGATACGAGCAGTACTTC. Translation: CASSSGTSGGYEQYF.

The V call is TRBV9, the J call TRBJ2-5; weak D call: TRBD1 (5 bases). V lost 0 bases to trimming and J lost 4 bases, with 16 bases between them. The length of the CDR3 is 16 residues. In germline, CDR1 is SGDLS, CDR2 YYNGEE. As DNA, the CDR3 is TGTGCCAGCAGCGTAGCTTCAGGGTATCGAGGAGAGACCCAGTACTTC. As protein: CASSVASGYRGETQYF.

The rearrangement uses TRBV7-3 and TRBJ2-7; possibly TRBD1 or TRBD2 for D (7 bases each). V shed 2 bases and J shed 2 bases, with 13 bases lying between them. The germline gives CDR1 SGHTA, CDR2 FQGTGA. The CDR3 spans 15 residues. The CDR3 coding sequence is TGTGCCAGCAGCTTACGACAGGGAGGGGCCTACGAGCAGTACTTC. This codes for CASSLRQGGAYEQYF. The complete variable domain, with remaining parts taken from reference TRBV7-3 and TRBJ2-7, reads GAGVSQTPSNKVTEKGKYVELRCDPISGHTALYWYRQSLGQGPEFLIYFQGTGAADDSGLPNDRFFAVRPEGSVSTLKIQRTERGDSAVYLCASSLRQGGAYEQYFGPGTRLTVT.